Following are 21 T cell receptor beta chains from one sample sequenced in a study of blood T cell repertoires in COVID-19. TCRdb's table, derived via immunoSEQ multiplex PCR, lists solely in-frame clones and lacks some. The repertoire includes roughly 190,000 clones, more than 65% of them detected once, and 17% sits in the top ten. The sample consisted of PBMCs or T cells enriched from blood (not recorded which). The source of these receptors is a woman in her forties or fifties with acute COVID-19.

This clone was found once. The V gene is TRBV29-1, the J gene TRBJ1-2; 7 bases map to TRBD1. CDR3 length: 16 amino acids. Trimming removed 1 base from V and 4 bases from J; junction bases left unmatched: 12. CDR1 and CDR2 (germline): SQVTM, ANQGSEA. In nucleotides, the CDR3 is TGCAGCGTTGAAGGGGAGACAGGGATCATCACCTATGGCTACACCTTC. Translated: CSVEGETGIITYGYTF. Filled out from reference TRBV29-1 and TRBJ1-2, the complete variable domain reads SAVISQKPSRDICQRGTSLTIQCQVDSQVTMMFWYRQQPGQSLTLIATANQGSEATYESGFVIDKFPISRPNLTFSTLTVSNMSPEDSSIYLCSVEGETGIITYGYTFGSGTRLTVV.

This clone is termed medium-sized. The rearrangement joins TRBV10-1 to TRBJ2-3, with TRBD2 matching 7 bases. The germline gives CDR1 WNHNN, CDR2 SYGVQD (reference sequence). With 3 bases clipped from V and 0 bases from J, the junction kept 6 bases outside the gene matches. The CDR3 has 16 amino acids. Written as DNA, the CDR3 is TGCGCCAGCAGTGACGGGGCAGCGGGGAGCACAGATACGCAGTATTTT. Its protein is CASSDGAAGSTDTQYF.

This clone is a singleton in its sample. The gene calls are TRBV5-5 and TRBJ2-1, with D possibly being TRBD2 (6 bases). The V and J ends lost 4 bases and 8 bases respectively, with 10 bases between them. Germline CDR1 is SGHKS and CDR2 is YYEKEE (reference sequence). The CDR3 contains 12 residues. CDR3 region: CASSRWEDEQFF. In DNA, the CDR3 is TGTGCCAGCAGCCGCTGGGAGGATGAGCAGTTCTTC. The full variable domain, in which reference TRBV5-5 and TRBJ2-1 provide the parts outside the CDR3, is DAGVTQSPTHLIKTRGQQVTLRCSPISGHKSVSWYQQVLGQGPQFIFQYYEKEERGRGNFPDRFSARQFPNYSSELNVNALLLGDSALYLCASSRWEDEQFFGPGTRLTVL.

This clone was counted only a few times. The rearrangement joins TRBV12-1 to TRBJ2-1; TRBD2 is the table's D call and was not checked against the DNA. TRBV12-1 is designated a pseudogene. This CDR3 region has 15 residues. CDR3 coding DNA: TGTGCCAGCAGCTTCGCTAGCGGGGGGGCCGATGAGCAGTTCTTC. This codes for CASSFASGGADEQFF.

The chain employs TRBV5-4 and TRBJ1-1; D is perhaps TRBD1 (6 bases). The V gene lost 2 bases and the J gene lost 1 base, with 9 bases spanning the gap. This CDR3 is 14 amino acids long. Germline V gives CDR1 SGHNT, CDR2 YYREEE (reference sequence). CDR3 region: CASSFIGGNTEAFF. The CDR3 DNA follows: TGTGCCAGCAGCTTTATAGGGGGGAACACTGAAGCTTTCTTT.

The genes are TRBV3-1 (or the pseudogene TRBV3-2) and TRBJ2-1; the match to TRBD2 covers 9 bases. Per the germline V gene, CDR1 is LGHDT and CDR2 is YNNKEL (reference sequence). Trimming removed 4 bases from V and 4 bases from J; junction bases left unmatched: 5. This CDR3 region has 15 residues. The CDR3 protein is CASSRGGAKYNEQFF. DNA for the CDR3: TGTGCCAGCAGCCGCGGGGGGGCTAAATACAATGAGCAGTTCTTC.

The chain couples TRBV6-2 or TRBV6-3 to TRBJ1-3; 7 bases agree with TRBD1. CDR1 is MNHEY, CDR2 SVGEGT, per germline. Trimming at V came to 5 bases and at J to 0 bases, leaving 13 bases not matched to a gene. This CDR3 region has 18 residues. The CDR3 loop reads CASSLYRDRTLSGNTIYF. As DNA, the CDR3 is TGTGCCAGCAGTCTCTACCGGGACAGAACACTCTCTGGAAACACCATATATTTT.

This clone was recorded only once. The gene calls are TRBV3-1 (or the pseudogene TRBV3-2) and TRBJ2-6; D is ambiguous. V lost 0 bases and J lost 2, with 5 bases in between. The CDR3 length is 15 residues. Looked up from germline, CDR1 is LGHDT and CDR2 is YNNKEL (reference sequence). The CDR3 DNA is TGTGCCAGCAGCCAAGATGCTACTGGGGCCAACGTCCTGACTTTC. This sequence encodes CASSQDATGANVLTF.

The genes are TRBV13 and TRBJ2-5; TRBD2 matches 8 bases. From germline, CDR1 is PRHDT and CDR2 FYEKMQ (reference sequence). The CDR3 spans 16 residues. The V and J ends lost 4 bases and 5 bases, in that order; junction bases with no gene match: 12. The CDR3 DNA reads TGTGCCAGCAGCTATCTACCGGGGGGGCCGAGGGAGACCCAGTACTTC. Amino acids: CASSYLPGGPRETQYF. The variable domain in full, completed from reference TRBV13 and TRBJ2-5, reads AAGVIQSPRHLIKEKRETATLKCYPIPRHDTVYWYQQGPGQDPQFLISFYEKMQSDKGSIPDRFSAQQFSDYHSELNMSSLELGDSALYFCASSYLPGGPRETQYFGPGTRLLVL.

In DNA, the CDR3 is TGTGCCAGCAGCTTAATAGCGGGGGGGTTTTACAATGAGCAGTTCTTC. Amino acids: CASSLIAGGFYNEQFF. This chain joins TRBV13 and TRBJ2-1, with 11 bases aligning to TRBD2. This CDR3 is built from 16 residues. Looked up from germline, CDR1 is PRHDT and CDR2 is FYEKMQ (reference sequence). V shed 2 bases, J shed 4 bases, and the junction held 4 bases outside the gene matches.

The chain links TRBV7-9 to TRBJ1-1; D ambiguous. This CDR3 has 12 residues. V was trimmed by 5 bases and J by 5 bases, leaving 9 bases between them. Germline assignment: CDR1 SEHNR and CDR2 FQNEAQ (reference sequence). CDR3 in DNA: TGTGCCAGCAGCCCGACGGGAACTGAAGCTTTCTTT. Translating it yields CASSPTGTEAFF.

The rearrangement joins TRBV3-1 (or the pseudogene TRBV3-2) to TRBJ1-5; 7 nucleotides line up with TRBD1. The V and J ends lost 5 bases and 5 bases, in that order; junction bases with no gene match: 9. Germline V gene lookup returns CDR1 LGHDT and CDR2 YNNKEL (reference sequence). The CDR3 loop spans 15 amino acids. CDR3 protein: CASSIKQGLDQPQHF. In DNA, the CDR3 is TGTGCCAGCAGCATAAAACAGGGGCTCGATCAGCCCCAGCATTTT.

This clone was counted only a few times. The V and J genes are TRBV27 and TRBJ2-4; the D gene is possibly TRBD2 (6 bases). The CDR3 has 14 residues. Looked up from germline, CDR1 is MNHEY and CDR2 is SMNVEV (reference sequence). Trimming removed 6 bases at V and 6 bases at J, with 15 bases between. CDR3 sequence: CASSPRFGGNIQYF. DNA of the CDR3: TGTGCCAGCAGCCCGAGGTTCGGGGGAAACATTCAGTACTTC.

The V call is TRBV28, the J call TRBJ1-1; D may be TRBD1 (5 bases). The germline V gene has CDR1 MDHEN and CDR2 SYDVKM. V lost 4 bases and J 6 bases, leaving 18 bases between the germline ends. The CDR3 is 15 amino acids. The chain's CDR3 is CASSSSHRARAEAFF. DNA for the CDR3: TGTGCCAGCAGTTCCTCCCATAGAGCCAGGGCTGAAGCTTTCTTT.

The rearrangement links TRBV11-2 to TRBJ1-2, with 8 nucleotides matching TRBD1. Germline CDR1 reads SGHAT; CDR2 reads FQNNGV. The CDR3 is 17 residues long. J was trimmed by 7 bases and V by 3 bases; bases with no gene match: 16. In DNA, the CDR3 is TGTGCCAGCAGCTTCGGGCTGGGGGCGACAGGGGAGGGTGGCTACACCTTC. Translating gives CASSFGLGATGEGGYTF.

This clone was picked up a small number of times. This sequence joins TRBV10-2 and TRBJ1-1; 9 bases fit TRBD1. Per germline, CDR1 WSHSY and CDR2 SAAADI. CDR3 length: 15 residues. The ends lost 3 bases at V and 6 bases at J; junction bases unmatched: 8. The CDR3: CASSEKGDRVAEAFF. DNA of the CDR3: TGCGCCAGCAGTGAAAAAGGGGACAGGGTCGCTGAAGCTTTCTTT.

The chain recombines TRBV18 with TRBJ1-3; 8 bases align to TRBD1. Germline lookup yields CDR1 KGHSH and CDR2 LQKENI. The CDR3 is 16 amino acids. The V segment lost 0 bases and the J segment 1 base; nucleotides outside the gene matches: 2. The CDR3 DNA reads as TGTGCCAGCTCACCACCAAGGACAGGGTCTGGAAACACCATATATTTT. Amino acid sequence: CASSPPRTGSGNTIYF.

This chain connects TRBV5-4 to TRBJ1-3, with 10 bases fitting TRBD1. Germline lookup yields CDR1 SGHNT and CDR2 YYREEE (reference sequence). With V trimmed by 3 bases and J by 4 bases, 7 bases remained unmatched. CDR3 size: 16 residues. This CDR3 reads CASSSPTGGQGNTIYF. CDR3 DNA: TGTGCCAGCAGCTCTCCGACAGGGGGCCAGGGAAACACCATATATTTT.

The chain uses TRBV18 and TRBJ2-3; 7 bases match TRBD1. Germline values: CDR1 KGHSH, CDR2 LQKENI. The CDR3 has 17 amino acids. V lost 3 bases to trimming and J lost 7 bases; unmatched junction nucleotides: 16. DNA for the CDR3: TGTGCCAGCTCACCGAATCAAGCCATAGGGGGCCTCAATACGCAGTATTTT. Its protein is CASSPNQAIGGLNTQYF.

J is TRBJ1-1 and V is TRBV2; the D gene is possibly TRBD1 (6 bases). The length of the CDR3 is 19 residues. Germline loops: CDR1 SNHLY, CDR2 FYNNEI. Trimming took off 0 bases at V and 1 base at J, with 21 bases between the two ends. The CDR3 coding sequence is TGTGCCAGCAGTGAAGCTTGGTCTATCCGACAGGACAAGAACACTGAAGCTTTCTTT. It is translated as CASSEAWSIRQDKNTEAFF.

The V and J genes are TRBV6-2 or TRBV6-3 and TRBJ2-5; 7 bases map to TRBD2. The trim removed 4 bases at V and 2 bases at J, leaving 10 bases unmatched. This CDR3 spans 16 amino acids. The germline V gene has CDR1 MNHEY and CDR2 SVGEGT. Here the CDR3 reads CASSFNPWGGQETQYF. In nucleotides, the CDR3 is TGTGCCAGCAGTTTCAACCCCTGGGGGGGGCAAGAGACCCAGTACTTC.